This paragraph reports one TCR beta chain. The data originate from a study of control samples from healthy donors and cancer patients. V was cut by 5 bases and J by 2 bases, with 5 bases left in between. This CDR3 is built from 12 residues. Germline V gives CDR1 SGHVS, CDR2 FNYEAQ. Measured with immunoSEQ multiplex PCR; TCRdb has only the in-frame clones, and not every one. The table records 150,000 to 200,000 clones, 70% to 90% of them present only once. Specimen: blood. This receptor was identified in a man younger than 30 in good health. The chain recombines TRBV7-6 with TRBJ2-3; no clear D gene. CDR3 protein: CASSDLTDTQYF. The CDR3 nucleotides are TGTGCCAGCAGCGACCTCACAGATACGCAGTATTTT. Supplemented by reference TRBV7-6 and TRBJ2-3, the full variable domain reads GAGVSQSPRYKVTKRGQDVALRCDPISGHVSLYWYRQALGQGPEFLTYFNYEAQQDKSGLPNDRFSAERPEGSISTLTIQRTEQRDSAMYRCASSDLTDTQYFGPGTRLTVL.